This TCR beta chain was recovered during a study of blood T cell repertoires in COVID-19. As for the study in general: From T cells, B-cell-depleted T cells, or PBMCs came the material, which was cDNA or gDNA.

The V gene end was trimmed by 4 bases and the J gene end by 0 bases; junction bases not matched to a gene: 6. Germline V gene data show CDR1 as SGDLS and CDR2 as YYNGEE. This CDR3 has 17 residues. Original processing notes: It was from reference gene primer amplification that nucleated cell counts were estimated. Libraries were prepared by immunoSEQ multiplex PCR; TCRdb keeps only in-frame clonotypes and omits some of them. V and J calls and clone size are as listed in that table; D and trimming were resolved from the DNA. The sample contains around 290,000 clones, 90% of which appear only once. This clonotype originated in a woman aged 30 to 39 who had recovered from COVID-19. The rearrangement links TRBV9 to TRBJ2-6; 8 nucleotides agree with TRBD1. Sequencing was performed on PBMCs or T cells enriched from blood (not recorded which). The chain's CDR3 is CASSTGTGDSGANVLTF. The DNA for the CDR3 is TGTGCCAGCAGCACCGGGACAGGCGACTCTGGGGCCAACGTCCTGACTTTC.